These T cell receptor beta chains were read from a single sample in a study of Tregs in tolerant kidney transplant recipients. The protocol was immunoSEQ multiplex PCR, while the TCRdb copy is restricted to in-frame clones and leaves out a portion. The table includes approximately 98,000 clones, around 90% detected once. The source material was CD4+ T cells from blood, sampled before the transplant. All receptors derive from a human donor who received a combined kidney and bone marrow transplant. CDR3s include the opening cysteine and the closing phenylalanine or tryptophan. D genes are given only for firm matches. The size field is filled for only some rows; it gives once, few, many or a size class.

TGTGCCAGCAGTTACGGGCCAGACGAGTACTTC CASSYGPDEYF . TRBJ2-5 . TRBV6-5
TGTGCCAGCACCTCTGGTGTCCAGGGCTACGAGCAGTACTTC CASTSGVQGYEQYF . TRBJ2-7 . TRBV2
TGTGCCAGCAGTCCCGGACTCTCCAGGGGAGCTTTCTTT CASSPGLSRGAFF . TRBJ1-1 . TRBV6-5
TGTGCCAGCAGTTACTCAGGACCCACAGGGTACATTCAGTACTTC CASSYSGPTGYIQYF . TRBJ2-4 . TRBV6-6
TGTGCCAGCAGTCAAGGGACAGTGGATGGCTACACCTTC CASSQGTVDGYTF few TRBJ1-2 TRBD1 TRBV2
TGCGCCAGCAGTTTTATAGCGGGGTCGGGGTCTGATACGCAGTATTTT CASSFIAGSGSDTQYF . TRBJ2-3 TRBD2 TRBV5-1
TGTGCCAGCAGCCCCGCCGAAGCGGGAGGGGGGGATGAGCAGTTCTTC CASSPAEAGGGDEQFF . TRBJ2-1 TRBD2 TRBV28
TGTGCCAGCAGTTACTCGTGGACAGGCCCTAGGGAGCAGTACTTC CASSYSWTGPREQYF . TRBJ2-7 TRBD1 TRBV6-5
TGTGCCAGCAGCCGAGGACAGGGCTCTGGAAACACCATATATTTT CASSRGQGSGNTIYF . TRBJ1-3 TRBD1 TRBV7-6
TGTGCCAGCAGGGGGACAGGGGGCTCCTACGAGCAGTACTTC CASRGTGGSYEQYF . TRBJ2-7 TRBD1 TRBV6-6
TGTGCCAGCAGCCTCCTAGGCCAGCTAGATACGCAGTATTTT CASSLLGQLDTQYF once TRBJ2-3 . TRBV7-2
TGTGCCAGCAGCTTAGCCCCGAGGACAGTTTCTAACTATGGCTACACCTTC CASSLAPRTVSNYGYTF . TRBJ1-2 . TRBV7-7
TGTGCCAGCTCACCACCGTCCACTACCGGACTGATTCAGTACTTC CASSPPSTTGLIQYF . TRBJ2-4 . TRBV18
TGTGCCAGCAAGATGGTGGGAGGCTATGAGCAGTTCTTC CASKMVGGYEQFF . TRBJ2-1 . TRBV2
TGTGCCAGCAGCCACACTCAGGGGGCGGGTGAAAAACTGTTTTTT CASSHTQGAGEKLFF . TRBJ1-4 TRBD1 TRBV7-2
TGTGCCAGCAGCCAAGATTGGCTAGCGGGGGTCGATGAGCAGTTCTTC CASSQDWLAGVDEQFF . TRBJ2-1 TRBD2 TRBV14